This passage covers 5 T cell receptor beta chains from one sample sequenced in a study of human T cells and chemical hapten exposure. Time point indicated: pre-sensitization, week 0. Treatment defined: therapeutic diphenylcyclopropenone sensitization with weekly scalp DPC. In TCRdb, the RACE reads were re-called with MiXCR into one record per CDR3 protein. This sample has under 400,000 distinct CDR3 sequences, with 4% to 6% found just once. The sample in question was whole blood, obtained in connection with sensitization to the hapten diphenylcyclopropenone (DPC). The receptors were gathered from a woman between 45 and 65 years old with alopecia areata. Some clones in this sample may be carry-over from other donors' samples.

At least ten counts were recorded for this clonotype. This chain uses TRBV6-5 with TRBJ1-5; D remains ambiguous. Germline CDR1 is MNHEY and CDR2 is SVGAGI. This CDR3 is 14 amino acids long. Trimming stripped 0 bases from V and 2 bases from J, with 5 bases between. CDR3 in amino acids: CASSYSPGNQPQHF. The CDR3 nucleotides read TGTGCCAGCAGTTACTCTCCGGGCAATCAGCCCCAGCATTTT.

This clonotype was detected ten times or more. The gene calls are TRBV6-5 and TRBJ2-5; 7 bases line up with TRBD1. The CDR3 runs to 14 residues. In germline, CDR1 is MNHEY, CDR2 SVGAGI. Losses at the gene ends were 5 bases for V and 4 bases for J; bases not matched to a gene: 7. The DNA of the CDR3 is TGTGCCAGCAGTCAAGGGGGCTCTGGAGAGACCCAGTACTTC. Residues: CASSQGGSGETQYF.

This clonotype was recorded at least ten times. In nucleotides, the CDR3 is TGTGCCAGCAGCTCGCTTTTCTACGAGCAGTACTTC. Protein sequence: CASSSLFYEQYF. V is TRBV11-2 and J is TRBJ2-7; the D is unclear. Germline V gene sequence: CDR1 SGHAT, CDR2 FQNNGV. The CDR3 loop spans 12 amino acids. Trimming took off 4 bases at V and 3 bases at J, with 7 bases between the two ends.

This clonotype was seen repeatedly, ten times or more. Here the CDR3 reads CASSLQRSTDTQYF. CDR3 coding DNA: TGCGCCAGCAGCTTACAGCGGAGCACAGATACGCAGTATTTT. This chain joins TRBV4-3 and TRBJ2-3; tentatively, D is TRBD2 (5 bases). CDR1 LGHNA and CDR2 YSLEER come from the germline V gene. Trimming took 5 bases from V and 0 from J, leaving 9 bases between them. The CDR3 sequence is 14 residues long.

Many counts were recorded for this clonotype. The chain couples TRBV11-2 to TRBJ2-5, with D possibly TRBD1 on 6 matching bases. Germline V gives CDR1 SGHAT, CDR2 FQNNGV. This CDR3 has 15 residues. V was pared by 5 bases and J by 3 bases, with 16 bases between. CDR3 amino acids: CASSLGGRVEETQYF. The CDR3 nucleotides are TGTGCCAGCAGCCTAGGGGGACGGGTGGAAGAGACCCAGTACTTC.